This T cell receptor (beta chain) was identified in a study of T cell repertoires in cytomegalovirus infection. TCRdb re-derived calls from the reads in MiXCR, one entry per CDR3 protein. In the table there are fewer than 700,000 distinct CDR3 sequences, 20% to 25% of which are singletons. This clonotype was seen at least ten times. What it binds is not known. J was trimmed by 4 bases and V by 3 bases; bases with no gene match: 24. The CDR3 sequence is 21 residues long. Germline CDR1 and CDR2: SGHVS and FNYEAQ. General study results and limits: The study found HLA-C-restricted CMV-specific TCR beta clonotypes dominating the ex vivo response.

This chain connects TRBV7-6 to TRBJ2-1; 7 bases map to TRBD1. The origin of this receptor is a human donor in good health (CMV status not recorded). Some clones in this sample may be carry-over from other donors' samples. The sequenced sample consisted of CD8+ T cells from PBMCs. DNA for the CDR3: TGTGCCAGCAGCTTTATCTCCCTTCTTGGCCCGGCCCGGGACAGTTACAATGAGCAGTTCTTC. Its protein product is CASSFISLLGPARDSYNEQFF.